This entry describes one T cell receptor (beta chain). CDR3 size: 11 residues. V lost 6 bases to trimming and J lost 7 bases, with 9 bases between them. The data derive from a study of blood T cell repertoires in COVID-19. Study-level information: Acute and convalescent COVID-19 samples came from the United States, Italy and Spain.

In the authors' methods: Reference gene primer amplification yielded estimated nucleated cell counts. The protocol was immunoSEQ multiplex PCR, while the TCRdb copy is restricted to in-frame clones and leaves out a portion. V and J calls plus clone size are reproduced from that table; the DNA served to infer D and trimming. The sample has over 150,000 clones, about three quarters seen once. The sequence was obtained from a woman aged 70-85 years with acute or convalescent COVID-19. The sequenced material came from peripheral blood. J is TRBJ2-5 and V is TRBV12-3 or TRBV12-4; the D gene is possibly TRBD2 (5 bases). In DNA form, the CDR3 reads TGTGCCAGCAGCCCAGGAGGGACCCAGTACTTC. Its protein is CASSPGGTQYF.